This is a list of T cell receptor beta chains from one sample in a study of T cell repertoires in cytomegalovirus infection. TCRdb reanalysed the reads using MiXCR and keeps one entry per CDR3 protein. The sample shows 300,000 to 450,000 distinct CDR3 sequences, about a sixth of them seen only once. Material for sequencing was PBMCs. The origin of the receptors is a human donor in good health (CMV status not recorded). Some clones in this sample may be carry-over from other donors' samples. Each CDR3 is given with its conserved first and last residue. D genes are given only for firm matches. The size entry is marked missing in some rows and otherwise reads once, few, many or a size class.

D gene	V gene	J gene	clone size	CDR3 DNA	CDR3 protein
TRBD2	TRBV20-1	TRBJ2-5	many	TGCAGTGCTAGATTACTAGCGGGGGAGAGCCAAGAGACCCAGTACTTC	CSARLLAGESQETQYF
NA	TRBV6-5	TRBJ1-5	NA	TGTGCCAGGGGGCAGGACAATCAGCCCCAGCATTTT	CARGQDNQPQHF
NA	TRBV7-2	TRBJ2-3	many	TGTGCCAGCAGCTTTACGGTTGAGGTCGATACGCAGTATTTT	CASSFTVEVDTQYF
NA	TRBV2	TRBJ1-5	few	TGTGCCAGCAGGGCCATTGGAAGATATAGCAATCAGCCCCAGCATTTT	CASRAIGRYSNQPQHF
NA	TRBV2	TRBJ2-7	NA	TGTGCCACCAAGGGGGGCCCCTACGAGCAGTACTTC	CATKGGPYEQYF
TRBD1	TRBV6-6	TRBJ2-3	NA	TGTGCCAGCAGTTACTTCAACCGACAGGGTTCTACGCAGTATTTT	CASSYFNRQGSTQYF
TRBD2	TRBV5-4	TRBJ2-5	NA	TGTGCCAGCACCCGGACTAGCGGGGCAGAGACCCAGTACTTC	CASTRTSGAETQYF
TRBD1	TRBV6-5	TRBJ2-1	NA	TGTGCCAGCAGTAACCGGGGGACAGGGCCATTTAATGAGCAGTTCTTC	CASSNRGTGPFNEQFF
TRBD2	TRBV15	TRBJ2-7	few	TGTGCCACCAGCAGAGGGGCGGCGGGAGGGTCGGTGCAGCAGTACTTC	CATSRGAAGGSVQQYF
TRBD2	TRBV7-2	TRBJ2-3	many	TGTGCCAGCAGCTCCCAAGGATGGCGGGGGGGCCGTGGTGATACGCAGTATTTT	CASSSQGWRGGRGDTQYF
TRBD1	TRBV19	TRBJ1-5	few	TGTGCCAGTAGTATAGATTGGACAGGGTTCAATCAGCCCCAGCATTTT	CASSIDWTGFNQPQHF
TRBD1	TRBV6-2/TRBV6-3	TRBJ2-1	many	TGTGCCACCCTGGGGGACAGGGGTATCTTC	CATLGDRGIF
NA	TRBV4-3	TRBJ1-1	few	TGCGCCAGCAGCCAAGGAGGACAAAACACTGAAGCTTTCTTT	CASSQGGQNTEAFF
NA	TRBV12-3/TRBV12-4	TRBJ1-1	few	TGTGCCAGCAGTACCCCCGAGGGAGGTAAGACTGAAGCTTTCTTT	CASSTPEGGKTEAFF
NA	TRBV27	TRBJ1-4	few	TGTGCCAGCAGTCCGGGGCGATTGAATGAAAAACTGTTTTTT	CASSPGRLNEKLFF
TRBD1	TRBV7-9	TRBJ2-2	few	TGTGCCAGCAGCAAACCCGTAGGACAGGGGGCCACCGGGGAGCTGTTTTTT	CASSKPVGQGATGELFF
TRBD2	TRBV18	TRBJ2-3	NA	TGTGCCAGCTCACCCCAGACTAGCGGGAGCACAGATACGCAGTATTTT	CASSPQTSGSTDTQYF
NA	TRBV7-2	TRBJ2-1	many	TGTGCCAGCAGCCGTAAAGGCCGGGGTGAGCAGTTCTTC	CASSRKGRGEQFF
TRBD1	TRBV10-3	TRBJ2-7	NA	TGTGCCATCAGTGAGTCTAAGGGACAGACTGACGACCAGTACTTC	CAISESKGQTDDQYF
NA	TRBV5-1	TRBJ1-6	NA	TGCGCCAGCAGCTTCTCGGACAGCTATAATTCACCCCTCCACTTT	CASSFSDSYNSPLHF
NA	TRBV7-2	TRBJ1-1	many	TGTGCCAGCACCGAAGGCCTTTTGAACACTGAAGCTTTCTTT	CASTEGLLNTEAFF
TRBD1	TRBV7-9	TRBJ1-2	NA	TGTGCCAGCACCTGGGGGACAGACTTCTATGGCTACACCTTC	CASTWGTDFYGYTF
TRBD2	TRBV7-6	TRBJ2-2	NA	TGTGCCAGCAGCCCGGGAGGCCTACCCGGGGAGCTGTTTTTT	CASSPGGLPGELFF
TRBD1	TRBV6-5	TRBJ2-5	many	TGTGCCAGCAGTTACAGGGGGCGCAGAGGAGAGACCCAGTACTTC	CASSYRGRRGETQYF
TRBD2	TRBV20-1	TRBJ2-7	NA	TGCAGTGCGAGTCACCCCCTGGGACTAGCGGGGCACTACGAGCAGTACTTC	CSASHPLGLAGHYEQYF
NA	TRBV7-3	TRBJ2-2	many	TGTGCCAGCAGCTTGACTAGTCACACCGGGGAGCTGTTTTTT	CASSLTSHTGELFF
NA	TRBV3-1	TRBJ2-1	NA	TGTGCCAGCAGCCCGTCCCTTTGGAATGAGCAGTTCTTC	CASSPSLWNEQFF
TRBD2	TRBV7-2	TRBJ2-5	many	TGTGCCAGCAGCTATAGCGGGCGGGAGACCCAGTACTTC	CASSYSGRETQYF
NA	TRBV6-1	TRBJ1-1	few	TGTGCCAGCAGCAAAGGCACTGAAGCTTTCTTT	CASSKGTEAFF
NA	TRBV24-1	TRBJ2-2	few	TGTGCCACCAGTGATCCAACAGGGTCGGCCGGGGAGCTGTTTTTT	CATSDPTGSAGELFF
TRBD2	TRBV20-1	TRBJ2-3	few	TGCAGTGCTAGAGATAGCGGGAGCACAGATACGCAGTATTTT	CSARDSGSTDTQYF
NA	TRBV7-9	TRBJ2-3	few	TGTGCCAGCAGCTTTCGGGGGGCCCCAGATACGCAGTATTTT	CASSFRGAPDTQYF
NA	TRBV27	TRBJ1-5	NA	TGTGCCAGCAGTCGAGCCACCAATCAGCCCCAGCATTTT	CASSRATNQPQHF
NA	TRBV12-3/TRBV12-4	TRBJ1-5	few	TGTGCCAGCAGTTCCTTGGAGGGAAGCAATCAGCCCCAGCATTTT	CASSSLEGSNQPQHF
NA	TRBV20-1	TRBJ2-1	NA	TGCAGTGCTAGAAGGGAGAGTGAAGATGAGCAGTTCTTC	CSARRESEDEQFF
TRBD2	TRBV5-1	TRBJ2-7	NA	TGCGCCAGCAGCCCCTACTTGCGGGGGGCGCGGAACGAGCAGTACTTC	CASSPYLRGARNEQYF
NA	TRBV5-1	TRBJ2-7	NA	TGCGCCAGCAGCTTGGGGGTCCCGAACGAGCAGTACTTC	CASSLGVPNEQYF
TRBD1	TRBV4-3	TRBJ1-1	NA	TGCGCCAGCAGCCAAGGGGGGACGGGACAGGGCAGTGAAGCTTTCTTT	CASSQGGTGQGSEAFF